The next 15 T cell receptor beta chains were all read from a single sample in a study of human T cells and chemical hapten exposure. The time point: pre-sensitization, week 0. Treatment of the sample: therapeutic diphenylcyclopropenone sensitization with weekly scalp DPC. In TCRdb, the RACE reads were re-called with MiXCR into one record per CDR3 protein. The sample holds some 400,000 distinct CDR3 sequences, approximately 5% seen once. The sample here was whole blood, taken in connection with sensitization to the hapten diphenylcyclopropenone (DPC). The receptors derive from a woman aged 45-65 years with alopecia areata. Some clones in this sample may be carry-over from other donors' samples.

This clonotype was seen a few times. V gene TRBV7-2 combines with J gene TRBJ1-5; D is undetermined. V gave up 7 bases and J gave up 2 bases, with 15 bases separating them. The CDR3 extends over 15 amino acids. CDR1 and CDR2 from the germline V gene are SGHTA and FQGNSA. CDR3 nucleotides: TGTGCCAGCACCCCCGGAGGCCAGCGCAATCAGCCCCAGCATTTT. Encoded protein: CASTPGGQRNQPQHF. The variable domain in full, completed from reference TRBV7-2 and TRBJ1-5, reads GAGVSQSPSNKVTEKGKDVELRCDPISGHTALYWYRQSLGQGLEFLIYFQGNSAPDKSGLPSDRFSAERTGGSVSTLTIQRTQQEDSAVYLCASTPGGQRNQPQHFGDGTRLSIL.

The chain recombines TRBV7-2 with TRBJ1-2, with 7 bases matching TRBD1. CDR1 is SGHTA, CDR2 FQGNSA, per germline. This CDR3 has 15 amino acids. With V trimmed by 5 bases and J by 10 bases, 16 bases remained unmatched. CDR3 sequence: CASSPSTGTEDVYTF. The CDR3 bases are TGTGCCAGCAGCCCCTCAACCGGGACAGAAGATGTCTACACCTTC.

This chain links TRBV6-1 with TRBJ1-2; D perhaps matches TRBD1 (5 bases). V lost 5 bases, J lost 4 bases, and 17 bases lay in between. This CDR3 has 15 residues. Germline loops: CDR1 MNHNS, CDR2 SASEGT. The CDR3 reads CASSTSGTATYGYTF. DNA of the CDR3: TGTGCCAGCAGTACCTCCGGGACGGCAACCTATGGCTACACCTTC.

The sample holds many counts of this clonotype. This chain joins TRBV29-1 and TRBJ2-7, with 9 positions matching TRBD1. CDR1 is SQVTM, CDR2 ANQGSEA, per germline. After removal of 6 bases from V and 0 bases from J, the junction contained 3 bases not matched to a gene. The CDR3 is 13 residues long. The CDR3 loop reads CSVGQGSSYEQYF. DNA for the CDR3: TGCAGCGTGGGACAGGGTAGCTCCTACGAGCAGTACTTC.

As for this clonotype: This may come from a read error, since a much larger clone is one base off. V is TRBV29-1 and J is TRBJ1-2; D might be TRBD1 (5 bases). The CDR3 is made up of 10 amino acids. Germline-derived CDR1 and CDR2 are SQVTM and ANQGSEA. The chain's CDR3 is CGVEDNGYTF. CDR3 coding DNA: TGCGGCGTAGAGGACAATGGCTACACCTTC.

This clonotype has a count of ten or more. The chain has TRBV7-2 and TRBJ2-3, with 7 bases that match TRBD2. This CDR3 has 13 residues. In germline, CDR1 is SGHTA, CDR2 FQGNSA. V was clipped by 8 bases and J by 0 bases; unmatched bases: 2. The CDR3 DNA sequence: TGTGCCAGCGGAGCGGGAAGCACAGATACGCAGTATTTT. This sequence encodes CASGAGSTDTQYF.

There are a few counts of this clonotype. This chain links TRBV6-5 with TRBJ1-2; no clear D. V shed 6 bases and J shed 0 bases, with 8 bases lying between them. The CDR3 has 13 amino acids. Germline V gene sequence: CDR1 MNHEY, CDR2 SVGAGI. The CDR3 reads CASRGGTNYGYTF. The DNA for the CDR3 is TGTGCCAGCAGGGGCGGGACTAACTATGGCTACACCTTC.

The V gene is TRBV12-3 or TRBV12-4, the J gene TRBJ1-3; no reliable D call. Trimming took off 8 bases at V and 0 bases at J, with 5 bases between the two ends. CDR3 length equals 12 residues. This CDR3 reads CASARSGNTIYF. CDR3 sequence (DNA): TGTGCCAGCGCCCGCTCTGGAAACACCATATATTTT.

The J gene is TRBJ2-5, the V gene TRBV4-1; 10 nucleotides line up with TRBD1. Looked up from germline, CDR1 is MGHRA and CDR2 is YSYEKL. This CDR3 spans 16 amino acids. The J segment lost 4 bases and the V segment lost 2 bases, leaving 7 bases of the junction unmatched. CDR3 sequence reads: CASSQYAGTGVETQYF. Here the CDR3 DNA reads TGCGCCAGCAGCCAATACGCCGGGACAGGGGTAGAGACCCAGTACTTC.

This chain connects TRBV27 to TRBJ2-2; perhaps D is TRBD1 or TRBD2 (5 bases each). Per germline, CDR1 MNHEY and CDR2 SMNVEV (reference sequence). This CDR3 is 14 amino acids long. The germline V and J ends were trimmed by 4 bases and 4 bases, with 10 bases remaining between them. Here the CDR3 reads CASSYGTLTGELFF. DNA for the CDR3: TGTGCCAGCAGTTATGGGACCCTCACCGGGGAGCTGTTTTTT.

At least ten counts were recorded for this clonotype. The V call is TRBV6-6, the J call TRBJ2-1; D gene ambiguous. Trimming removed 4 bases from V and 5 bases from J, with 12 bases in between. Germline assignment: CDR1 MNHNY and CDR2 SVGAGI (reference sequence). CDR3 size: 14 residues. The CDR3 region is CASSLSTPDNEQFF. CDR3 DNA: TGTGCCAGCAGTTTATCGACACCTGACAATGAGCAGTTCTTC.

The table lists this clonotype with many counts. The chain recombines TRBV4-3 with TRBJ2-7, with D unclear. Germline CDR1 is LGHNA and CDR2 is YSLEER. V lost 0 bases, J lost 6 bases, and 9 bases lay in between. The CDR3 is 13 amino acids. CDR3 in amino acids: CASSQDLAAEQYF. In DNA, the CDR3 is TGCGCCAGCAGCCAAGATCTCGCTGCCGAGCAGTACTTC.

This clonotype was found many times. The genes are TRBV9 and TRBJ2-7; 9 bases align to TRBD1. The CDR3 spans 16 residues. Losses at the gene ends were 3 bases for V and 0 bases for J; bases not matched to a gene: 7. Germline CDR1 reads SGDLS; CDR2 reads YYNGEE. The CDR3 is CASSGQGGSDSYEQYF. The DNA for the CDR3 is TGTGCCAGCAGCGGACAGGGGGGTAGCGACTCCTACGAGCAGTACTTC.

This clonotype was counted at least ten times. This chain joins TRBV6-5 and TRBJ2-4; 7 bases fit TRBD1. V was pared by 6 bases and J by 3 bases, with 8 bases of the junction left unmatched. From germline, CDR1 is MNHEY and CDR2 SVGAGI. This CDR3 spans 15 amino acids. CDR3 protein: CASSHDGQVKNIQYF. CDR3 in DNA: TGTGCCAGCAGCCATGACGGACAGGTCAAAAACATTCAGTACTTC.

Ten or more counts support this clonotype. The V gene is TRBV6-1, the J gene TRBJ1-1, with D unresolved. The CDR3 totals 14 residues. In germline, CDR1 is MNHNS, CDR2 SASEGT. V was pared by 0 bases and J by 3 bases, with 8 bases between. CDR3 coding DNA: TGTGCCAGCAGTGAAGCCACGGAGGACACTGAAGCTTTCTTT. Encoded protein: CASSEATEDTEAFF.